These 5 T cell receptor beta chains were all obtained from the same sample, sequenced in a study of T cell changes during pregnancy in multiple sclerosis. Clones were sequenced by immunoSEQ multiplex PCR, and TCRdb holds only the in-frame ones, with some missing. The sample carries about 100,000 clones, roughly nine tenths recorded once. Here the sequenced sample was peripheral blood, taken after pregnancy. These receptors all stem from a female donor with multiple sclerosis, enrolled in a pregnancy study.

The J gene is TRBJ1-1, the V gene TRBV13, with D unclear. Germline CDR1 PRHDT, CDR2 FYEKMQ (reference sequence). The CDR3 loop spans 14 amino acids. Trimming took 5 bases from V and 1 from J, leaving 11 bases between them. The CDR3 DNA follows: TGTGCCAGCAGCACCCTCCGGGGGAACACTGAAGCTTTCTTT. Translation gives CASSTLRGNTEAFF.

The chain recombines TRBV2 with TRBJ2-3; 8 bases agree with TRBD2. The CDR3 is made up of 16 amino acids. Trimming removed 6 bases from V and 0 bases from J; junction bases left unmatched: 8. The germline gives CDR1 SNHLY, CDR2 FYNNEI. The CDR3 bases are TGTGCCAGCAGAGACCCTCGGGGGGGAAGCACAGATACGCAGTATTTT. Translating gives CASRDPRGGSTDTQYF. The full variable domain, in which reference TRBV2 and TRBJ2-3 provide the parts outside the CDR3, is EPEVTQTPSHQVTQMGQEVILRCVPISNHLYFYWYRQILGQKVEFLVSFYNNEISEKSEIFDDQFSVERPDGSNFTLKIRSTKLEDSAMYFCASRDPRGGSTDTQYFGPGTRLTVL.

The CDR3 DNA reads TGCGCCAGCAGCCAAGCTCTAAGGGGCAAGAAAGTTTACTCTGGAAACACCATATATTTT. Protein sequence: CASSQALRGKKVYSGNTIYF. The chain employs TRBV4-1 and TRBJ1-3, with D possibly matching TRBD1 (5 bases). The CDR3 length is 20 residues. Germline V gene data show CDR1 as MGHRA and CDR2 as YSYEKL. The V end was cut by 1 base, the J end by 0 bases, with 22 bases between.

The chain carries TRBV5-6 and TRBJ1-5; D possibly corresponds to TRBD1 (5 bases). This CDR3 has 16 amino acids. Between the trimmed V and J ends, which lost 0 bases and 4 bases, there was a span of 14 bases. Germline CDR1 SGHDT, CDR2 YYEEEE. DNA of the CDR3: TGTGCCAGCAGCTTGGGCCCCCCAGGGAGGAATCAGCCCCAGCATTTT. Translation gives CASSLGPPGRNQPQHF.

A single count supports this clone. The V gene is TRBV7-3, the J gene TRBJ2-2; tentative D call: TRBD1 (5 bases). V was cut by 2 bases and J by 1 base, with 11 bases left in between. Germline CDR1 and CDR2: SGHTA and FQGTGA. This CDR3 is 16 amino acids long. CDR3: CASSLVGTGNTGELFF. CDR3 nucleotides: TGTGCCAGCAGCTTAGTGGGCACAGGGAACACCGGGGAGCTGTTTTTT. The variable domain in full, completed from reference TRBV7-3 and TRBJ2-2, reads GAGVSQTPSNKVTEKGKYVELRCDPISGHTALYWYRQSLGQGPEFLIYFQGTGAADDSGLPNDRFFAVRPEGSVSTLKIQRTERGDSAVYLCASSLVGTGNTGELFFGEGSRLTVL.